The text below deals with one TCR beta chain. This CDR3 is built from 13 residues. V was shortened by 8 bases and J by 6 bases, with 13 bases between the two germline ends. Germline CDR1 is SGHTA and CDR2 is FQGNSA. The sample is drawn from a study of blood T cell repertoires in COVID-19. Study context: Acute and convalescent COVID-19 specimens originated in the United States, Italy and Spain. Nucleic acid was either cDNA or gDNA, and it came from T cells, B-cell-depleted T cells, or PBMCs.

The authors' processing: Reference gene primers were amplified, and this amplification served to estimate nucleated cell counts. Method: immunoSEQ multiplex PCR; TCRdb's copy keeps in-frame clones and lacks some. D and trimming come from the DNA, and the V and J calls and clone size come from that table. The table lists roughly 200,000 clones, 88% of them singletons, with 1.5% in the top ten. This receptor was obtained from a man in his late teens or twenties with active or convalescent COVID-19. The sequenced sample was peripheral blood. This chain joins TRBV7-2 and TRBJ2-2; a weak D match, TRBD1 (5 bases). CDR3 sequence: CASSRDSAGELFF. In DNA, the CDR3 is TGTGCCAGCTCCAGGGATTCGGCCGGGGAGCTGTTTTTT.